Each of the 28 T cell receptor beta chains below was sequenced from the same sample in a study of fetal regulatory T cell absence and autoimmunity. Libraries were prepared by immunoSEQ multiplex PCR; TCRdb keeps only in-frame clonotypes and omits some of them. The sample lists 45,000 to 50,000 clones; about 79% were seen once. Specimen: cord blood. Receptors were obtained from a newborn boy with IPEX syndrome.

The gene calls are TRBV6-6 and TRBJ2-2, with D perhaps TRBD1 or TRBD2 (5 bases each). V lost 6 bases and J 0 bases, leaving 11 bases between the germline ends. This CDR3 comprises 15 residues. CDR1 is MNHNY and CDR2 is SVGAGI in the germline V gene (reference sequence). The chain's CDR3 is CASSSGTSNTGELFF. CDR3 in DNA: TGTGCCAGCAGCTCCGGGACCTCGAACACCGGGGAGCTGTTTTTT.

The V gene is TRBV7-9, the J gene TRBJ2-7; D gene uncertain. The CDR3 is 14 residues long. V shed 5 bases and J shed 1 base, with 12 bases lying between them. Germline CDR1 SEHNR, CDR2 FQNEAQ (reference sequence). This CDR3 is CASSPPSLSYEQYF. The CDR3, as DNA: TGTGCCAGCAGCCCCCCTAGTTTATCCTACGAGCAGTACTTC.

This chain connects TRBV15 to TRBJ2-1, with 7 positions matching TRBD2. V was clipped by 0 bases and J by 0 bases; unmatched bases: 2. The length of the CDR3 is 16 residues. Germline V CDR1 and CDR2: LNHNV, YYDKDF (reference sequence). CDR3 region: CATSREGGSSYNEQFF. Here the CDR3 DNA reads TGTGCCACCAGCAGAGAGGGCGGGAGCTCCTACAATGAGCAGTTCTTC.

The chain combines TRBV25-1 with TRBJ2-1; TRBD2 matches at 9 bases. Germline CDR1 MGHDK, CDR2 SYGVNS. CDR3 size: 16 residues. V lost 5 bases, J lost 0 bases, and 5 bases stayed unmatched. CDR3 residues: CASSPLAGSSYNEQFF. CDR3 DNA sequence: TGTGCCAGCAGTCCTCTAGCGGGGAGCTCCTACAATGAGCAGTTCTTC.

This clone came up a few times. V gene TRBV2 combines with J gene TRBJ1-2; D gene ambiguous. The germline gives CDR1 SNHLY, CDR2 FYNNEI. The ends were cut back, 0 bases at V and 0 bases at J, with 5 bases in the middle. The CDR3 covers 14 residues. The CDR3 sequence is CASSEAGSNYGYTF. In DNA form, the CDR3 reads TGTGCCAGCAGTGAAGCTGGATCTAACTATGGCTACACCTTC.

V gene TRBV27 combines with J gene TRBJ1-1; TRBD1 aligns across 9 bases. Germline values: CDR1 MNHEY, CDR2 SMNVEV (reference sequence). V lost 6 bases and J lost 5; bases outside the gene matches: 4. The CDR3 covers 13 residues. CDR3 region: CASSPTGGTEAFF. The CDR3 bases are TGTGCCAGCAGCCCGACAGGGGGGACTGAAGCTTTCTTT.

The V and J genes are TRBV7-9 and TRBJ2-7; D ambiguous. The CDR3 covers 13 residues. Germline CDR1 and CDR2: SEHNR and FQNEAQ (reference sequence). Trimming took 5 bases from V and 4 from J, leaving 12 bases between them. The CDR3 is CASSPAERYEQYF. Written as DNA, the CDR3 is TGTGCCAGCAGCCCCGCGGAACGTTACGAGCAGTACTTC. Together with reference TRBV7-9 and TRBJ2-7, the CDR3 gives the full variable domain: DTGVSQNPRHKITKRGQNVTFRCDPISEHNRLYWYRQTLGQGPEFLTYFQNEAQLEKSRLLSDRFSAERPKGSFSTLEIQRTEQGDSAMYLCASSPAERYEQYFGPGTRLTVT.

V and J are TRBV5-6 and TRBJ2-7, with 10 positions matching TRBD1. The ends lost 4 bases at V and 7 bases at J; junction bases unmatched: 5. The CDR3 totals 13 residues. Germline V CDR1 and CDR2: SGHDT, YYEEEE. CDR3: CASSADRGREQYF. Here the CDR3 DNA reads TGTGCCAGCAGCGCGGACAGGGGGAGGGAGCAGTACTTC.

In its sample, this clone was seen once. The V call is TRBV7-2, the J call TRBJ2-5; 8 positions match TRBD2. Looked up from germline, CDR1 is SGHTA and CDR2 is FQGNSA. Germline trimming cut 1 base from V and 9 bases from J; bases unmatched to any gene: 13. This CDR3 has 16 residues. The CDR3 loop reads CASSLVLRGAPGAQYF. In DNA form, the CDR3 reads TGTGCCAGCAGCTTAGTTTTGCGGGGGGCCCCGGGGGCCCAGTACTTC.

J is TRBJ1-1 and V is TRBV29-1; 9 bases are a match to TRBD1. The V and J ends lost 6 bases and 6 bases, in that order; junction bases with no gene match: 11. The germline V gene encodes CDR1 SQVTM and CDR2 ANQGSEA. The CDR3 spans 14 residues. DNA of the CDR3: TGCAGCGTAGTGGGACAGGGCAGTAGGGCTGAAGCTTTCTTT. It yields the protein CSVVGQGSRAEAFF.

The chain recombines TRBV7-8 with TRBJ2-7; TRBD2 aligns across 15 bases. The trim removed 1 base at V and 3 bases at J, leaving 10 bases unmatched. The CDR3 runs to 19 residues. Germline V gene sequence: CDR1 SGHVS, CDR2 FQNEAQ. The CDR3 is CASSLVGLAGGPVYYEQYF. CDR3 bases: TGTGCCAGCAGCTTAGTGGGACTAGCGGGGGGCCCCGTTTACTACGAGCAGTACTTC.

The rearrangement links TRBV6-5 to TRBJ2-7; D gene unclear. CDR1 is MNHEY, CDR2 SVGAGI, per germline. This CDR3 is 14 amino acids long. V shed 6 bases and J shed 2 bases, with 14 bases lying between them. CDR3 amino acids: CASSLLDKTYEQYF. The CDR3 nucleotides read TGTGCCAGCAGCCTTCTCGACAAGACCTACGAGCAGTACTTC.

V usage is TRBV10-3 and J usage is TRBJ1-3; TRBD1 agrees at 8 bases. Per the germline V gene, CDR1 is ENHRY and CDR2 is SYGVKD. The trim removed 6 bases at V and 1 base at J, leaving 2 bases unmatched. CDR3 length: 14 amino acids. The CDR3 nucleotides read TGTGCCATCAGCGACAGGGGTTCTGGAAACACCATATATTTT. Protein sequence: CAISDRGSGNTIYF.

This chain uses TRBV7-9 with TRBJ1-2; D possibly corresponds to TRBD1 (6 bases). Trimming took off 5 bases at V and 9 bases at J, with 16 bases between the two ends. The germline V gene encodes CDR1 SEHNR and CDR2 FQNEAQ (reference sequence). This CDR3 contains 13 residues. CDR3 loop: CASSIGQRSSYTF. The CDR3 region has the DNA TGTGCCAGCAGCATTGGACAGCGGAGCAGCTACACCTTC.

This clone came up once. This chain joins TRBV7-2 and TRBJ2-1, with 7 bases identical to TRBD2. The CDR3 totals 15 residues. Germline V lookup: CDR1 SGHTA, CDR2 FQGNSA. The J segment lost 0 bases and the V segment lost 5 bases, leaving 4 bases of the junction unmatched. CDR3 region: CASSLGLTSYNEQFF. The CDR3 nucleotides are TGTGCCAGCAGCCTGGGACTAACCTCCTACAATGAGCAGTTCTTC.

The sample holds a few counts of this clone. The CDR3 nucleotides read TGTGCCAGCAGCTTAAAGGTACTACCCCAGTACTTC. Its protein is CASSLKVLPQYF. The chain has TRBV7-2 and TRBJ2-7; unclear D gene. Trimming removed 2 bases from V and 10 bases from J, with 12 bases in between. The CDR3 extends over 12 amino acids. Per the germline V gene, CDR1 is SGHTA and CDR2 is FQGNSA.

V is TRBV5-1 and J is TRBJ2-1; TRBD2 might be the D (6 bases). V lost 0 bases and J lost 6, with 28 bases in between. The length of the CDR3 is 20 residues. CDR1 is SGHRS and CDR2 is YFSETQ in the germline V gene. The chain's CDR3 is CASSLAILRPRAGIPNEQFF. The CDR3, as DNA: TGCGCCAGCAGCTTGGCCATCTTACGCCCTCGAGCGGGTATTCCCAATGAGCAGTTCTTC.

This chain uses TRBV5-5 with TRBJ2-1, with TRBD2 identical over 10 bases. V was clipped by 5 bases and J by 8 bases; unmatched bases: 13. Germline V gene lookup returns CDR1 SGHKS and CDR2 YYEKEE (reference sequence). This CDR3 spans 16 amino acids. Here the CDR3 DNA reads TGTGCCAGCAGTCAGCAGGGGGCCCTAGCGGGAGATGAGCAGTTCTTC. Amino acids: CASSQQGALAGDEQFF.

The chain links TRBV18 to TRBJ2-5; D gene unclear. V was cut by 0 bases and J by 5 bases, with 4 bases left in between. The CDR3 length is 12 residues. The germline gives CDR1 KGHSH, CDR2 LQKENI. CDR3 sequence reads: CASSPPWETQYF. In DNA form, the CDR3 reads TGTGCCAGCTCACCACCGTGGGAGACCCAGTACTTC.

The chain uses TRBV4-2 and TRBJ2-7, with TRBD2 matching over 7 bases. The ends lost 0 bases at V and 5 bases at J; junction bases unmatched: 7. The germline V gene encodes CDR1 LGHNA and CDR2 YNFKEQ. There are 15 residues in the CDR3. This chain's CDR3 is CASSQDLGGGNEQYF. The CDR3 region has the DNA TGTGCCAGCAGCCAAGATTTGGGGGGAGGGAACGAGCAGTACTTC.

V usage is TRBV27 and J usage is TRBJ2-1, with 7 bases matching TRBD2. With 0 bases clipped from V and 0 bases from J, the junction kept 5 bases outside the gene matches. This CDR3 is 17 amino acids long. Germline CDR1 and CDR2: MNHEY and SMNVEV (reference sequence). DNA for the CDR3: TGTGCCAGCAGTTTATCCCCGGGAGGAAGCTCCTACAATGAGCAGTTCTTC. It specifies CASSLSPGGSSYNEQFF.

The chain combines TRBV7-9 with TRBJ2-5; no firm D call. The CDR3 extends over 15 amino acids. Between the trimmed V and J ends, which lost 0 bases and 0 bases, there was a span of 8 bases. Germline assignment: CDR1 SEHNR and CDR2 FQNEAQ (reference sequence). The CDR3 reads CASSLAYLHQETQYF. CDR3 nucleotides: TGTGCCAGCAGCTTAGCCTACCTCCACCAAGAGACCCAGTACTTC.

The sample holds a few counts of this clone. The rearrangement uses TRBV5-4 and TRBJ1-1; the D is unclear. Germline CDR1 is SGHNT and CDR2 is YYREEE (reference sequence). The CDR3 is made up of 15 amino acids. Deletions cut 4 bases from V and 3 bases from J, with 16 bases between. Written as DNA, the CDR3 is TGTGCCAGCAGCCTCGGACCCATTGGGTACACTGAAGCTTTCTTT. It translates to CASSLGPIGYTEAFF.

The CDR3 DNA reads as TGTGCTAGTGGTTTGGGGACTAGCGGGAGCAATGAGCAGTTCTTC. It specifies CASGLGTSGSNEQFF. This chain joins TRBV12-5 and TRBJ2-1, with 13 positions matching TRBD2. The CDR3 contains 15 residues. V gave up 1 base and J gave up 6 bases; unmatched junction bases: 0. CDR1 and CDR2 (germline): LGHNT, FRNRAP.

The chain carries TRBV6-4 and TRBJ1-3; the D gene is possibly TRBD1 (5 bases). Germline CDR1 is MRHNA and CDR2 is SNTAGT. The V gene lost 4 bases and the J gene lost 8 bases, with 15 bases spanning the gap. This CDR3 is built from 14 residues. This CDR3 is CASSGRARWDTIYF. As DNA, the CDR3 is TGTGCCAGCAGTGGCAGGGCCCGGTGGGACACCATATATTTT.

The chain links TRBV29-1 to TRBJ1-5; a weak D match, TRBD1 (6 bases). Germline V gene sequence: CDR1 SQVTM, CDR2 ANQGSEA. The CDR3 is 12 residues long. V was pared by 6 bases and J by 7 bases, with 13 bases between. The CDR3 bases are TGCAGCGTCGAGGGGGGGTCACAGCCCCAGCATTTT. Residues: CSVEGGSQPQHF.

The rearrangement joins TRBV6-4 to TRBJ2-1; TRBD1 might be the D (7 bases). The V end was cut by 6 bases, the J end by 3 bases, with 15 bases between. The CDR3 consists of 15 residues. Germline CDR1 and CDR2: MRHNA and SNTAGT. The CDR3 DNA is TGTGCCAGCAGCGACGTCAGGGGGGACTACAATGAGCAGTTCTTC. This sequence encodes CASSDVRGDYNEQFF.

The V call is TRBV7-2, the J call TRBJ1-6, with TRBD1 matching over 7 bases. This CDR3 contains 15 residues. After removal of 5 bases from V and 2 bases from J, the junction contained 3 bases not matched to a gene. CDR1 and CDR2 (germline): SGHTA, FQGNSA. The CDR3 nucleotides read TGTGCCAGCAGCGGTGGGACAGCCTATAATTCACCCCTCCACTTT. Its protein is CASSGGTAYNSPLHF.